The next 7 T cell receptor beta chains were all read from a single sample in a study of cytomegalovirus exposure and HLA in healthy donors. Primers for the PCR totalled 60 Vbeta and 13 Jbeta. Produced via immunoSEQ multiplex PCR; TCRdb's table is partial and in-frame only. Of some 96,000 clones in the sample, about 72% are singletons; the top ten hold about 20%. The sequenced material came from PBMCs. These receptors came from a woman aged 55-69 years in good health and CMV-seropositive.

V usage is TRBV28 and J usage is TRBJ2-7, with D possibly matching TRBD2 (6 bases). Trimming took 4 bases from V and 0 from J, leaving 7 bases between them. The CDR3 totals 13 residues. CDR1 is MDHEN, CDR2 SYDVKM, per germline. CDR3 region: CASSWGVSYEQYF. DNA of the CDR3: TGTGCCAGCAGTTGGGGGGTCTCCTACGAGCAGTACTTC.

The CDR3: CASSLVGGIGNEQFF. The DNA of the CDR3 is TGTGCCAGCAGCTTAGTGGGGGGAATAGGCAATGAGCAGTTCTTC. This chain uses TRBV11-1 with TRBJ2-1; possibly TRBD2 for D (6 bases). Germline V gene sequence: CDR1 SGHAT, CDR2 FQDESV (reference sequence). V shed 1 base and J shed 6 bases, with 13 bases lying between them. This CDR3 contains 15 residues.

The CDR3 is CASSLGRGTYNEQFF. In nucleotides, the CDR3 is TGTGCCAGCAGCTTGGGACGGGGGACTTACAATGAGCAGTTCTTC. The rearrangement uses TRBV5-8 and TRBJ2-1, with D tentatively TRBD2 (6 bases). The V gene's germline CDR1 is SGHTS and CDR2 YDEGEE. V was shortened by 0 bases and J by 4 bases, with 11 bases between the two germline ends. The CDR3 loop spans 15 amino acids. Complete variable domain (other parts from reference TRBV5-8 and TRBJ2-1): EAGVTQSPTHLIKTRGQQATLRCSPISGHTSVYWYQQALGLGLQFLLWYDEGEERNRGNFPPRFSGRQFPNYSSELNVNALELEDSALYLCASSLGRGTYNEQFFGPGTRLTVL.

In this sample, this clone turned up many times. The chain is built from TRBV5-4 and TRBJ1-2; 9 bases map to TRBD1. With V trimmed by 2 bases and J by 3 bases, 5 bases remained unmatched. The CDR3 is made up of 15 amino acids. Germline V gene lookup returns CDR1 SGHNT and CDR2 YYREEE (reference sequence). In DNA form, the CDR3 reads TGTGCCAGCAGCTTTACAGGGGGCGCAGACTATGGCTACACCTTC. Its protein is CASSFTGGADYGYTF.

The J gene is TRBJ1-3, the V gene TRBV29-1, with 8 bases fitting TRBD1. Germline V gives CDR1 SQVTM, CDR2 ANQGSEA. This CDR3 comprises 13 residues. Trimming at V came to 6 bases and at J to 4 bases, leaving 5 bases not matched to a gene. CDR3 nucleotides: TGCAGCGTGAGACAGGGGTTAGGAAACACCATATATTTT. This codes for CSVRQGLGNTIYF.

V gene TRBV28 combines with J gene TRBJ2-3; 9 bases align to TRBD2. Germline V gene lookup returns CDR1 MDHEN and CDR2 SYDVKM. CDR3 length equals 15 residues. The V segment lost 8 bases and the J segment 6 bases; nucleotides outside the gene matches: 12. DNA of the CDR3: TGTGCCAGCCAAAGAGTAGCGGGAGCAGGGGATACGCAGTATTTT. This encodes CASQRVAGAGDTQYF.

This chain links TRBV6-6 with TRBJ2-7, with a weak D call TRBD2 (6 bases). The CDR3 extends over 14 amino acids. Germline CDR1 is MNHNY and CDR2 is SVGAGI (reference sequence). The V end was cut by 8 bases, the J end by 2 bases, with 16 bases between. CDR3 in amino acids: CASAWGSGPYEQYF. In DNA form, the CDR3 reads TGTGCCAGCGCCTGGGGTAGCGGACCCTACGAGCAGTACTTC.